This TCR beta chain stems from a study of blood T cell repertoires in COVID-19. This CDR3 is built from 17 residues. J gave up 3 bases and V 5 bases, and 9 bases lay outside the gene matches. Germline CDR1 reads SGHTA; CDR2 reads FQGTGA. Assay: immunoSEQ multiplex PCR; the TCRdb copy retains only in-frame clones and omits some. The sample lists 120,000 to 150,000 clones, 84% occurring once. The chain uses TRBV7-3 and TRBJ2-5, with 13 positions matching TRBD2. The clonotype was recovered from a human donor in a cohort sampled during active COVID-19. Input material: peripheral blood. The CDR3 region is CASSLHATSGGKETQYF. DNA of the CDR3: TGTGCCAGCAGCCTGCACGCGACTAGCGGGGGGAAAGAGACCCAGTACTTC.